Below, 29 T cell receptor beta chains from the same sample are listed, as sequenced in a study of cytomegalovirus exposure and HLA in healthy donors. The PCR contained 60 Vbeta and 13 Jbeta primers. Assay used: immunoSEQ multiplex PCR; TCRdb lists only in-frame clones, some missing. The sample has around 190,000 clones, nearly 80% seen once. Input material: PBMCs. The receptors originated from a female donor in good health and CMV-seronegative.

This chain connects TRBV6-1 to TRBJ2-5; 10 bases match TRBD1. Per germline, CDR1 MNHNS and CDR2 SASEGT. V lost 5 bases to trimming and J lost 5 bases; unmatched junction nucleotides: 8. This CDR3 contains 15 residues. CDR3 loop: CASSIQTGGIETQYF. CDR3 bases: TGTGCCAGCAGTATCCAGACAGGGGGCATCGAGACCCAGTACTTC.

This clone was counted many times. J is TRBJ1-4 and V is TRBV15, with 10 bases matching TRBD1. Losses at the gene ends were 5 bases for V and 5 bases for J; bases not matched to a gene: 5. There are 15 residues in the CDR3. Germline CDR1 is LNHNV and CDR2 is YYDKDF (reference sequence). The CDR3 here is CATSGPGQGNEKLFF. The CDR3 nucleotides are TGTGCCACCAGCGGCCCGGGACAGGGGAATGAAAAACTGTTTTTT.

This sequence joins TRBV18 and TRBJ2-1, with 14 bases fitting TRBD2. Germline-derived CDR1 and CDR2 are KGHSH and LQKENI. The CDR3 sequence is 16 residues long. J lost 7 bases, V lost 1 base, and 3 bases had no gene match. The CDR3 region has the DNA TGTGCCAGCTCACCACGCAGGACTAGCGGGGGGAATGAGCAGTTCTTC. This codes for CASSPRRTSGGNEQFF.

This chain uses TRBV5-6 with TRBJ2-1, with TRBD1 as a possible D gene (6 bases). V dropped 4 bases and J dropped 10 bases, with 15 bases sitting between them. The CDR3 has 13 residues. CDR1 SGHDT and CDR2 YYEEEE come from the germline V gene. DNA for the CDR3: TGTGCCAGCAGCCGACTACAGGGTTGGGAGCAGTTCTTC. Its translation: CASSRLQGWEQFF.

The V gene is TRBV7-3, the J gene TRBJ2-1; 10 nucleotides match TRBD1. V dropped 4 bases and J dropped 2; count of bases not matched to a gene: 2. This CDR3 is 15 amino acids long. The germline CDR1 and CDR2 sequences are SGHTA and FQGTGA. CDR3 sequence: CASSWTGGPYNEQFF. The CDR3, as DNA: TGTGCCAGCAGCTGGACAGGGGGACCCTACAATGAGCAGTTCTTC.

In the case of this clone: An end of the junction differs from the germline gene, which may be a read error. The chain recombines TRBV30 with TRBJ1-1; 7 nucleotides line up with TRBD1. Per germline, CDR1 GTSNPN and CDR2 SVGIG (reference sequence). The CDR3 contains 10 residues. CDR3 coding DNA: TGTGCCTGGAGTGGAGAACAGGGGAGCTTT. As protein: CAWSGEQGSF.

V is TRBV6-5 and J is TRBJ1-1, with 7 bases aligning to TRBD1. V lost 8 bases and J lost 0; bases outside the gene matches: 6. CDR1 is MNHEY and CDR2 is SVGAGI in the germline V gene. The CDR3 loop spans 14 amino acids. The CDR3 DNA reads TGTGCCAGCCAGGACAGGCCGATGAACACTGAAGCTTTCTTT. Translation gives CASQDRPMNTEAFF.

The chain recombines TRBV7-2 with TRBJ2-1; the D is unclear. CDR1 is SGHTA, CDR2 FQGNSA, per germline. CDR3 length: 11 residues. V lost 5 bases and J 5 bases, leaving 4 bases between the germline ends. CDR3 DNA sequence: TGTGCCAGCAGCGAGCACAATGAGCAGTTCTTC. The encoded protein is CASSEHNEQFF.

The chain carries TRBV29-1 and TRBJ2-7; TRBD2 matches at 12 bases. Germline lookup yields CDR1 SQVTM and CDR2 ANQGSEA. Trimming at V came to 2 bases and at J to 5 bases, leaving 4 bases not matched to a gene. This CDR3 has 14 residues. CDR3 nucleotides: TGCAGCGTTGAAAGGGCTAGCGGGGGGGACGAGCAGTACTTC. This translates into CSVERASGGDEQYF.

The chain employs TRBV13 and TRBJ2-5, with D perhaps matching TRBD1 (6 bases). The V end lost 5 bases, the J end lost 13 bases, and 23 bases lay between the germline ends. This CDR3 region has 14 residues. Germline CDR1 is PRHDT and CDR2 is FYEKMQ (reference sequence). The CDR3, as DNA: TGTGCCAGCAGCAGGCTTTCGGGCGGCCGGGACATGTACTTC. Its protein is CASSRLSGGRDMYF.

J is TRBJ2-5 and V is TRBV10-1; 11 nucleotides align to TRBD1. The J segment lost 4 bases and the V segment lost 6 bases, leaving 7 bases of the junction unmatched. Germline lookup yields CDR1 WNHNN and CDR2 SYGVQD (reference sequence). The CDR3 consists of 15 residues. CDR3 sequence: CASSGGQGVAETQYF. The CDR3 DNA reads as TGCGCCAGCAGCGGGGGACAGGGGGTGGCAGAGACCCAGTACTTC.

The chain links TRBV29-1 to TRBJ1-5; D gene uncertain. The germline V and J ends were trimmed by 8 bases and 0 bases, with 8 bases remaining between them. This CDR3 spans 12 amino acids. Germline V lookup: CDR1 SQVTM, CDR2 ANQGSEA. CDR3 nucleotides: TGCAGCCCAAAACTTAGCAATCAGCCCCAGCATTTT. Translating gives CSPKLSNQPQHF.

The V gene is TRBV2, the J gene TRBJ1-2, with D uncertain. CDR3 length equals 12 residues. Germline values: CDR1 SNHLY, CDR2 FYNNEI. Trimming left V 1 base short and J 8 bases short, with 8 bases between. CDR3 nucleotides: TGTGCCAGCAGTGAAGTGCTAGAAGGCTACACCTTC. Its protein is CASSEVLEGYTF.

The sample holds a few counts of this clone. The V gene is TRBV9, the J gene TRBJ1-4, with 7 bases fitting TRBD1. The germline V gene encodes CDR1 SGDLS and CDR2 YYNGEE. With 4 bases clipped from V and 4 bases from J, the junction kept 7 bases outside the gene matches. This CDR3 is built from 15 residues. Here the CDR3 DNA reads TGTGCCAGCAGCCCGAAGGACAGGCTTAATGAAAAACTGTTTTTT. It is translated as CASSPKDRLNEKLFF.

The V gene is TRBV6-1, the J gene TRBJ2-3; a weak D match, TRBD1 (5 bases). Trimming stripped 3 bases from V and 2 bases from J, with 12 bases between. CDR3 length: 15 residues. Germline CDR1 reads MNHNS; CDR2 reads SASEGT. The CDR3 protein is CASSDSLGDTDTQYF. DNA for the CDR3: TGTGCCAGCAGTGACTCCCTAGGGGACACAGATACGCAGTATTTT.

Note on this clone: The same CDR3 is also encoded by other DNA sequences in this sample. The chain couples TRBV5-1 to TRBJ2-5, with TRBD2 matching over 14 bases. Germline assignment: CDR1 SGHRS and CDR2 YFSETQ. The CDR3 sequence is 15 residues long. V was clipped by 4 bases and J by 3 bases; unmatched bases: 2. The CDR3 DNA reads TGCGCCAGCAGCCCGGGACTAGCGGGGGAAGAGACCCAGTACTTC. This translates into CASSPGLAGEETQYF.

The chain's CDR3 is CAWAQNYEQYF. The CDR3 bases are TGTGCCTGGGCACAGAACTACGAGCAGTACTTC. The chain joins TRBV30 to TRBJ2-7; D unresolved. The CDR3 covers 11 residues. From germline, CDR1 is GTSNPN and CDR2 SVGIG (reference sequence). Trimming stripped 5 bases from V and 3 bases from J, with 8 bases between.

The chain links TRBV19 to TRBJ2-2; weak D call: TRBD2 (6 bases). V lost 3 bases and J lost 3, with 14 bases in between. Germline-derived CDR1 and CDR2 are LNHDA and SQIVND (reference sequence). This CDR3 region has 16 residues. The CDR3 sequence is CASSIPRERDTGELFF. DNA of the CDR3: TGTGCCAGTAGTATCCCCCGGGAGAGGGACACCGGGGAGCTGTTTTTT.

The gene calls are TRBV7-8 and TRBJ2-2, with 7 bases matching TRBD2. J lost 0 bases, V lost 4 bases, and 5 bases had no gene match. CDR3 length: 16 residues. The germline V gene encodes CDR1 SGHVS and CDR2 FQNEAQ. The DNA of the CDR3 is TGTGCCAGCAGCTCCCAGCGGGAAACGAACACCGGGGAGCTGTTTTTT. Protein: CASSSQRETNTGELFF.

This sequence joins TRBV28 and TRBJ2-1; 12 bases map to TRBD2. The CDR3 runs to 19 residues. Germline V CDR1 and CDR2: MDHEN, SYDVKM. V lost 2 bases and J lost 3; bases outside the gene matches: 11. The CDR3 loop reads CASSLPTGLAGGVYNEQFF. DNA for the CDR3: TGTGCCAGCAGTTTACCCACTGGTCTAGCGGGAGGGGTCTACAATGAGCAGTTCTTC.

The V gene is TRBV4-3, the J gene TRBJ2-2; D perhaps matches TRBD1 (6 bases). Per germline, CDR1 LGHNA and CDR2 YSLEER. The V end lost 0 bases, the J end lost 6 bases, and 17 bases lay between the germline ends. The CDR3 loop spans 17 amino acids. In DNA form, the CDR3 reads TGCGCCAGCAGCCAAGATAGCGCAGGGGTTATCGCCGGGGAGCTGTTTTTT. Its translation is CASSQDSAGVIAGELFF.

V gene TRBV2 combines with J gene TRBJ2-7; D is possibly TRBD1 (5 bases). This CDR3 has 13 residues. Trimming pared 8 bases from V and 3 bases from J, leaving 14 bases between. The germline CDR1 and CDR2 sequences are SNHLY and FYNNEI. The CDR3, as DNA: TGTGCCAGCGGTCAGGGTTACGGCTACGAGCAGTACTTC. Translation: CASGQGYGYEQYF. The full variable domain, completed using reference TRBV2 and TRBJ2-7, is EPEVTQTPSHQVTQMGQEVILRCVPISNHLYFYWYRQILGQKVEFLVSFYNNEISEKSEIFDDQFSVERPDGSNFTLKIRSTKLEDSAMYFCASGQGYGYEQYFGPGTRLTVT.

The gene calls are TRBV19 and TRBJ1-5; D ambiguous. Germline V CDR1 and CDR2: LNHDA, SQIVND (reference sequence). The CDR3 has 14 residues. V was shortened by 8 bases and J by 2 bases, with 13 bases between the two germline ends. This CDR3 reads CASQVMIGNQPQHF. DNA for the CDR3: TGTGCCAGTCAGGTGATGATTGGCAATCAGCCCCAGCATTTT.

This clone was seen a few times. V gene TRBV6-1 combines with J gene TRBJ2-3, with TRBD2 identical over 9 bases. J gave up 2 bases and V 4 bases, and 16 bases lay outside the gene matches. CDR1 and CDR2 (germline): MNHNS, SASEGT. The CDR3 covers 19 residues. In nucleotides, the CDR3 is TGTGCCAGCAGTGGCATGAGGGTCGTACTAGCGGGTAACACAGATACGCAGTATTTT. Amino acid sequence: CASSGMRVVLAGNTDTQYF.

This chain links TRBV5-1 with TRBJ2-7; 9 bases match TRBD2. The CDR3 runs 18 residues. The junction had 16 bases not matched to a gene; V was cut back by 4 bases and J by 2 bases. The germline gives CDR1 SGHRS, CDR2 YFSETQ. The CDR3 reads CASSPAWGLAGEPYEQYF. As DNA, the CDR3 is TGCGCCAGCAGCCCCGCCTGGGGGTTAGCGGGAGAACCCTACGAGCAGTACTTC.

The genes are TRBV4-3 and TRBJ2-3, with 7 bases matching TRBD2. Trimming took 0 bases from V and 3 from J; bases not matched to a gene: 9. The CDR3 sequence is 17 residues long. Germline V lookup: CDR1 LGHNA, CDR2 YSLEER. CDR3 loop: CASSQEQAGVGTDTQYF. In DNA, the CDR3 is TGCGCCAGCAGCCAAGAGCAGGCGGGAGTAGGTACAGATACGCAGTATTTT.

The rearrangement links TRBV19 to TRBJ1-2; a possible D gene is TRBD1 (5 bases). The CDR3 length is 15 residues. The V end was cut by 1 base, the J end by 6 bases, with 15 bases between. Germline V gene data show CDR1 as LNHDA and CDR2 as SQIVND (reference sequence). CDR3 bases: TGTGCCAGTAGTATAGGGAGTCAGGGTCTTGATGGCTACACCTTC. Encoded protein: CASSIGSQGLDGYTF.

The chain employs TRBV28 and TRBJ1-5; the match to TRBD1 covers 7 bases. The V gene's germline CDR1 is MDHEN and CDR2 SYDVKM. The J segment lost 7 bases and the V segment lost 4 bases, leaving 10 bases of the junction unmatched. This CDR3 contains 15 residues. CDR3 coding DNA: TGTGCCAGCAGTTCTTTTACAGGGGTGAGACAGCCCCAGCATTTT. Protein sequence: CASSSFTGVRQPQHF.

This clone was seen only once. This chain connects TRBV9 to TRBJ1-1; D ambiguous. Germline V gives CDR1 SGDLS, CDR2 YYNGEE. CDR3 length: 16 amino acids. V lost 4 bases to trimming and J lost 5 bases, with 21 bases between them. The CDR3 sequence: CASSPQSRVGRTEAFF. The CDR3 DNA follows: TGTGCCAGCAGCCCCCAATCCCGGGTGGGTCGGACTGAAGCTTTCTTT.